This is a list of T cell receptor beta chains from one sample in a study of T cells in Graves' hyperthyroidism and ophthalmopathy. TCRdb reprocessed the multiplex PCR reads via MiXCR and lists one record per CDR3 protein. The data hold under 450,000 distinct CDR3 sequences, with about 18% observed a single time. Sample: blood. The receptors originated from a woman in her twenties or thirties with Graves' hyperthyroidism that later progressed to Graves' ophthalmopathy. Each CDR3 is given with its conserved first and last residue. The order of the fields is J gene, D gene, V gene, CDR3 length, clone size, CDR3 DNA, CDR3 protein. The D gene is left open where the match is weak. Size tells how often a clone was seen (once, few, many) or the class of an expanded clone, and some rows leave it out.

J: TRBJ1-1; D: TRBD1; V: TRBV4-2; length: 14; size: few; DNA: TGTGCCAGCAGCCCACGGACAGGCGACACTGAAGCTTTCTTT; CDR3: CASSPRTGDTEAFF
J: TRBJ2-7; D: .; V: TRBV6-2/TRBV6-3; length: 13; size: few; DNA: TGTGCCAGCAGTCATTACAGATCCTACGAGCAGTACTTC; CDR3: CASSHYRSYEQYF
J: TRBJ2-2; D: .; V: TRBV7-9; length: 17; size: few; DNA: TGTGCCAGCAGCTTATGGTCGAGGCGGGGCGGCACCGGGGAGCTGTTTTTT; CDR3: CASSLWSRRGGTGELFF
J: TRBJ2-3; D: TRBD1; V: TRBV5-1; length: 16; size: many; DNA: TGCGCCAGCAGCTTGGGGGACAGGGGGGAGAGAGATACGCAGTATTTT; CDR3: CASSLGDRGERDTQYF
J: TRBJ2-2; D: .; V: TRBV12-3/TRBV12-4; length: 14; size: .; DNA: TGTGCCAGCAGTTTTCACCAGAACACCGGGGAGCTGTTTTTT; CDR3: CASSFHQNTGELFF
J: TRBJ1-1; D: .; V: TRBV2; length: 14; size: many; DNA: TGTGCCAGCATCAAAGGGCTGCTGAACACTGAAGCTTTCTTT; CDR3: CASIKGLLNTEAFF
J: TRBJ2-1; D: .; V: TRBV6-1; length: 13; size: many; DNA: TGTGCCAGCTCCTACACCTCCTACAATGAGCAGTTCTTC; CDR3: CASSYTSYNEQFF
J: TRBJ1-5; D: .; V: TRBV6-1; length: 16; size: many; DNA: TGTGCCAGCAGTGAAGCGGTGGGGATTAGCAATCAGCCCCAGCATTTT; CDR3: CASSEAVGISNQPQHF
J: TRBJ1-2; D: TRBD1; V: TRBV10-3; length: 15; size: few; DNA: TGTGCCTCTCGCGGAACAGGGGGGGCTAACTATGGCTACGCCTTC; CDR3: CASRGTGGANYGYAF
J: TRBJ2-3; D: TRBD2; V: TRBV30; length: 14; size: many; DNA: TGTGCCTGGACAGGGACTAGCGGGGGAGATACGCAGTATTTT; CDR3: CAWTGTSGGDTQYF